The sequence of this T cell receptor beta chain was determined in a study of shared clonotypes between healthy human individuals. Study results and limitations: The authors expected sequencing depth to affect clonotype sharing among donors. The rarefaction results pointed to incomplete sorted-subset sequencing despite large depth. Shared clonotypes: 4.5% to 6.5% naive CD4, 3% to 3.5% naive CD8, about 2.5% memory CD4, approximately 0.4% memory CD8.

V lost 6 bases and J lost 0, with 12 bases in between. The CDR3 consists of 15 residues. Germline lookup yields CDR1 MNHEY and CDR2 SVGAGI. Regarding this clone: Antigen specificity is unknown. The same CDR3 also results from other DNA sequences found in this sample.

Genomic DNA per cell subset filled all wells of several immunoSEQ plates. Only in-frame clones appear in the TCRdb table, and some are missing; sequencing was by immunoSEQ multiplex PCR. The sample yields millions of clones, 85% to 95% seen once. Sequencing used naive CD4+ T cells sorted from blood. Subset indicated: CD45RA+ positively selected. The rearrangement uses TRBV6-5 and TRBJ1-5, with D perhaps TRBD1 (5 bases). This TCR was sampled from a man aged 18 to 35 in good health. CDR3 coding DNA: TGTGCCAGCAGCCAAGGGGCCTATAGCAATCAGCCCCAGCATTTT. This encodes CASSQGAYSNQPQHF.